One and the same sample provided the 9 T cell receptor beta chains below, sequenced in a study of radiotherapy plus CTLA-4 blockade in lung cancer. Assay used: immunoSEQ multiplex PCR; TCRdb lists only in-frame clones, some missing. The repertoire holds under 90,000 clones, with about three quarters as singletons. The sample was peripheral blood, taken from a patient treated with radiotherapy plus ipilimumab. These receptor sequences come from a human donor with non-small cell lung cancer that progressed on radiotherapy plus ipilimumab.

This chain uses TRBV11-2 with TRBJ2-3; D gene unclear. The CDR3 sequence is 17 residues long. Germline V gene sequence: CDR1 SGHAT, CDR2 FQNNGV. V gave up 4 bases and J gave up 0 bases, with 17 bases separating them. The CDR3 DNA reads as TGTGCCAGCAGCTCACCGTCTTATGGCACCAGCACAGATACGCAGTATTTT. Its translation: CASSSPSYGTSTDTQYF.

The rearrangement joins TRBV7-9 to TRBJ2-5, with D possibly matching TRBD2 (6 bases). This CDR3 has 15 residues. Germline lookup yields CDR1 SEHNR and CDR2 FQNEAQ (reference sequence). Trimming stripped 2 bases from V and 2 bases from J, with 12 bases between. The CDR3 coding sequence is TGTGCCAGCAGCTTACTCGGGGGTGAGCAAGAGACCCAGTACTTC. Translating it yields CASSLLGGEQETQYF.

The rearrangement uses TRBV6-6 and TRBJ1-5, with D perhaps TRBD1 (5 bases). Per germline, CDR1 MNHNY and CDR2 SVGAGI (reference sequence). V lost 7 bases and J lost 2, with 12 bases in between. The CDR3 runs to 14 residues. CDR3 amino acids: CASNPRARNQPQHF. The CDR3 DNA sequence: TGTGCCAGCAATCCCAGGGCCCGCAATCAGCCCCAGCATTTT.

The CDR3, as DNA: TGTGCCAGCAGTTCTCTTTTTCCCGGACAGGGAGCTTACAATGAGCAGTTCTTC. As protein: CASSSLFPGQGAYNEQFF. The rearrangement uses TRBV27 and TRBJ2-1, with TRBD1 matching 8 bases. The CDR3 is 18 amino acids. Germline V gene sequence: CDR1 MNHEY, CDR2 SMNVEV (reference sequence). The J segment lost 4 bases and the V segment lost 4 bases, leaving 15 bases of the junction unmatched.

This clone was seen a few times. Here the CDR3 reads CASSAFAGVQETQYF. In DNA, the CDR3 is TGTGCCAGCAGCGCCTTTGCGGGGGTCCAAGAGACCCAGTACTTC. The V and J genes are TRBV6-1 and TRBJ2-5, with 7 nucleotides matching TRBD2. V shed 6 bases, J shed 1 base, and the junction held 8 bases outside the gene matches. This CDR3 has 15 residues. The germline CDR1 and CDR2 sequences are MNHNS and SASEGT.

The chain couples TRBV18 to TRBJ2-7, with D perhaps being TRBD1 or TRBD2 (6 bases each). The CDR3 has 15 amino acids. Germline assignment: CDR1 KGHSH and CDR2 LQKENI. V lost 2 bases to trimming and J lost 0 bases, with 11 bases between them. The CDR3 spells CASSPSEGGSYEQYF. The DNA of the CDR3 is TGTGCCAGCTCACCATCCGAGGGGGGCTCCTACGAGCAGTACTTC.

V is TRBV28 and J is TRBJ1-2; D possibly corresponds to TRBD1 (6 bases). CDR1 and CDR2 from the germline V gene are MDHEN and SYDVKM. The CDR3 has 15 residues. V shed 5 bases and J shed 3 bases, with 16 bases lying between them. CDR3 loop: CASSPLSDRYYGYTF. As DNA, the CDR3 is TGTGCCAGCAGTCCCCTGTCGGACAGATACTATGGCTACACCTTC.

J is TRBJ1-4 and V is TRBV15; TRBD1 aligns across 9 bases. The CDR3 spans 17 residues. CDR1 LNHNV and CDR2 YYDKDF come from the germline V gene (reference sequence). Trimming removed 3 bases from V and 1 base from J; junction bases left unmatched: 6. CDR3 sequence: CATSRGQGFRTNEKLFF. CDR3 nucleotides: TGTGCCACCAGCAGGGGACAGGGATTTAGAACTAATGAAAAACTGTTTTTT.

This clone was counted only a few times. The V and J genes are TRBV9 and TRBJ1-2; D is uncertain. The ends were cut back, 4 bases at V and 0 bases at J, with 13 bases in the middle. This CDR3 is built from 15 residues. Germline V gene data show CDR1 as SGDLS and CDR2 as YYNGEE. The CDR3 spells CASSSSLSSNYGYTF. In nucleotides, the CDR3 is TGTGCCAGCAGCTCTAGCCTTAGCTCTAACTATGGCTACACCTTC.